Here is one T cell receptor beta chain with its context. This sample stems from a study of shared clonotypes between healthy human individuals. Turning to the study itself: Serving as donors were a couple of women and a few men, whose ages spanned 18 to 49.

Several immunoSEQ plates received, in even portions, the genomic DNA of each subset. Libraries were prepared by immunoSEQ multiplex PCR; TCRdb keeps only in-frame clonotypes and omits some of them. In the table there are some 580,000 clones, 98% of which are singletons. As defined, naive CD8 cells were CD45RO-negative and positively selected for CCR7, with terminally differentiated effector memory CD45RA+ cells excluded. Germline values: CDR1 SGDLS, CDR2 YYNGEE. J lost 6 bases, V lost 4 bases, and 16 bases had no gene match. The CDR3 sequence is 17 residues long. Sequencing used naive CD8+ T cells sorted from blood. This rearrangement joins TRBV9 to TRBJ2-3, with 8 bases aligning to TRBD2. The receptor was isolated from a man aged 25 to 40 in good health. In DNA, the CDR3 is TGTGCCAGCAGCCCTCGCTTTGTAGCGGGATGGACCGATACGCAGTATTTT. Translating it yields CASSPRFVAGWTDTQYF.